One and the same sample provided the 27 T cell receptor beta chains below, sequenced in a study of radiation and T cells in renal cell carcinoma. Regarding time point: blood 4 weeks post-SBRT, at nephrectomy. This sample's treatment: 15 Gy SBRT to primary tumor, nephrectomy 4 weeks later. Assay: immunoSEQ multiplex PCR; the TCRdb copy retains only in-frame clones and omits some. The data contain about 170,000 clones, roughly 90% of them singletons. The source material was blood, sampled from a patient whose treatment included radiotherapy and nephrectomy. The source of these receptors is a woman aged 50 to 65 with renal cell carcinoma.

The chain couples TRBV7-9 to TRBJ1-1; D remains unclear. CDR3 length: 13 residues. V was shortened by 6 bases and J by 2 bases, with 10 bases between the two germline ends. Germline CDR1 and CDR2: SEHNR and FQNEAQ (reference sequence). The CDR3 reads CASSLTSNTEAFF. The CDR3 region has the DNA TGTGCCAGCAGTCTGACAAGCAACACTGAAGCTTTCTTT.

V gene TRBV19 combines with J gene TRBJ2-2, with a tentative D call TRBD1 (6 bases). Germline-derived CDR1 and CDR2 are LNHDA and SQIVND (reference sequence). The length of the CDR3 is 16 residues. Trimming removed 9 bases from V and 0 bases from J, with 17 bases in between. The DNA for the CDR3 is TGTGCCAGCCGGGACACGGGTCGTACGAACACCGGGGAGCTGTTTTTT. Its protein is CASRDTGRTNTGELFF.

This chain joins TRBV4-2 and TRBJ1-1; 7 bases fit TRBD1. The CDR3 runs 16 residues. Trimming took 5 bases from V and 2 from J; bases not matched to a gene: 11. CDR1 and CDR2 from the germline V gene are LGHNA and YNFKEQ. The CDR3 is CASSSLWQGGNTEAFF. The CDR3 nucleotides read TGTGCCAGCAGCTCTCTTTGGCAGGGGGGCAACACTGAAGCTTTCTTT.

The chain recombines TRBV30 with TRBJ1-4; 10 bases agree with TRBD1. Germline CDR1 is GTSNPN and CDR2 is SVGIG (reference sequence). The trim removed 1 base at V and 8 bases at J, leaving 4 bases unmatched. The CDR3 is made up of 14 amino acids. CDR3 region: CAWSDGTGVEKLFF. CDR3 DNA: TGTGCCTGGAGTGATGGGACAGGGGTGGAAAAACTGTTTTTT.

The chain couples TRBV4-3 to TRBJ2-3, with D maybe TRBD2 (7 bases). Germline assignment: CDR1 LGHNA and CDR2 YSLEER. The CDR3 length is 15 residues. The V and J ends lost 0 bases and 3 bases respectively, with 10 bases between them. CDR3 in amino acids: CASSQDRGATDTQYF. CDR3 bases: TGCGCCAGCAGCCAAGATCGGGGGGCGACAGATACGCAGTATTTT.

The chain links TRBV5-5 to TRBJ1-2; no definite D call. The CDR3 length is 16 residues. Germline V gene data show CDR1 as SGHKS and CDR2 as YYEKEE (reference sequence). The V end lost 4 bases, the J end lost 2 bases, and 18 bases lay between the germline ends. The CDR3 DNA reads as TGTGCCAGCAGCCGCAATGGGGTAGACGGGAACTATGGCTACACCTTC. Its translation: CASSRNGVDGNYGYTF. Drawing the rest from reference TRBV5-5 and TRBJ1-2, the complete variable domain is DAGVTQSPTHLIKTRGQQVTLRCSPISGHKSVSWYQQVLGQGPQFIFQYYEKEERGRGNFPDRFSARQFPNYSSELNVNALLLGDSALYLCASSRNGVDGNYGYTFGSGTRLTVV.

CDR3 sequence: CAWRGGQLNEQFF. The CDR3 DNA sequence: TGTGCCTGGAGGGGAGGACAACTCAATGAGCAGTTCTTC. The chain carries TRBV30 and TRBJ2-1, with D perhaps TRBD2 (6 bases). The V end lost 3 bases, the J end lost 6 bases, and 12 bases lay between the germline ends. The CDR3 length is 13 residues. Germline assignment: CDR1 GTSNPN and CDR2 SVGIG (reference sequence).

The chain uses TRBV19 and TRBJ1-1; D not certain. The V gene's germline CDR1 is LNHDA and CDR2 SQIVND (reference sequence). The ends were cut back, 2 bases at V and 2 bases at J, with 0 bases in the middle. This CDR3 comprises 11 residues. The chain's CDR3 is CASSINTEAFF. The DNA of the CDR3 is TGTGCCAGTAGTATAAACACTGAAGCTTTCTTT.

The rearrangement joins TRBV14 to TRBJ2-1; 7 bases map to TRBD2. V shed 6 bases, J shed 12 bases, and the junction held 14 bases outside the gene matches. The germline gives CDR1 SGHDN, CDR2 FVKESK. The CDR3 runs to 14 residues. The CDR3 DNA reads as TGTGCCAGCAGGCTTGGGGCCTCCGGGGAGGGGCAGTTCTTC. It encodes CASRLGASGEGQFF.

V gene TRBV5-6 combines with J gene TRBJ1-1; no definite D call. There are 15 residues in the CDR3. Germline V gene sequence: CDR1 SGHDT, CDR2 YYEEEE. Deletions cut 0 bases from V and 1 base from J, with 10 bases between. The CDR3 reads CASSLVRQQNTEAFF. The CDR3 nucleotides are TGTGCCAGCAGCTTGGTCCGGCAGCAGAACACTGAAGCTTTCTTT.

V and J are TRBV9 and TRBJ2-2; the D is unclear. The CDR3 length is 14 residues. Germline V gives CDR1 SGDLS, CDR2 YYNGEE. With 4 bases removed from V and 5 bases from J, the gap between germline ends came to 12 bases. The CDR3 DNA is TGTGCCAGCAGCTCCCTGATGGGGACCGGGGAGCTGTTTTTT. Translating gives CASSSLMGTGELFF. The variable domain in full, completed from reference TRBV9 and TRBJ2-2, reads DSGVTQTPKHLITATGQRVTLRCSPRSGDLSVYWYQQSLDQGLQFLIQYYNGEERAKGNILERFSAQQFPDLHSELNLSSLELGDSALYFCASSSLMGTGELFFGEGSRLTVL.

The chain links TRBV29-1 to TRBJ2-7; 10 bases line up with TRBD1. The CDR3 spans 15 residues. J was trimmed by 4 bases and V by 5 bases; bases with no gene match: 11. CDR1 and CDR2 (germline): SQVTM, ANQGSEA. The CDR3 spells CSVKLMTGGVYEQYF. CDR3 DNA: TGCAGCGTTAAGTTAATGACAGGGGGCGTTTACGAGCAGTACTTC.

V usage is TRBV5-1 and J usage is TRBJ2-7; 9 nucleotides align to TRBD1. The CDR3 length is 14 residues. V was pared by 4 bases and J by 4 bases, with 6 bases of the junction left unmatched. Germline CDR1 reads SGHRS; CDR2 reads YFSETQ. The chain's CDR3 is CASSTQGAWYEQYF. CDR3 in DNA: TGCGCCAGCAGCACACAGGGGGCCTGGTACGAGCAGTACTTC.

V and J are TRBV6-5 and TRBJ2-1; D is possibly TRBD2 (5 bases). The CDR3 extends over 16 amino acids. V lost 2 bases, J lost 0 bases, and 11 bases lay in between. The germline CDR1 and CDR2 sequences are MNHEY and SVGAGI. The CDR3 spells CASSYRTGSSYNEQFF. CDR3 in DNA: TGTGCCAGCAGTTACCGGACGGGAAGCTCCTACAATGAGCAGTTCTTC.

This chain uses TRBV19 with TRBJ2-3, with D perhaps matching TRBD2 (6 bases). CDR3 length: 19 residues. Trimming took off 6 bases at V and 1 base at J, with 26 bases between the two ends. In germline, CDR1 is LNHDA, CDR2 SQIVND (reference sequence). The CDR3 sequence is CASRVGGLPPSGGTDTQYF. The CDR3 DNA sequence: TGTGCCAGTAGGGTGGGAGGTCTCCCCCCCTCGGGGGGCACAGATACGCAGTATTTT.

The rearrangement joins TRBV28 to TRBJ1-1; D unclear. V was cut by 1 base and J by 11 bases, with 14 bases left in between. Germline values: CDR1 MDHEN, CDR2 SYDVKM. The CDR3 has 13 residues. Here the CDR3 DNA reads TGTGCCAGCAGTTTATCGCACAGCCGCGAGGCTTTCTTT. The encoded protein is CASSLSHSREAFF.

A single count supports this clone. One end of the junction fails to match germline, which may point to a read error. The V call is TRBV7-7, the J call TRBJ2-1, with no clear D. Germline values: CDR1 SSHAT, CDR2 FNYEAQ (reference sequence). CDR3 length equals 13 residues. CDR3 nucleotides: TGTGCTAGCAGCCCACATTTTGGCAATGAGCAGTTCTTC. This codes for CASSPHFGNEQFF. Full variable domain (remainder filled in from reference TRBV7-7 and TRBJ2-1): GAGVSQSPRYKVTKRGQDVTLRCDPISSHATLYWYQQALGQGPEFLTYFNYEAQPDKSGLPSDRFSAERPEGSISTLTIQRTEQRDSAMYRCASSPHFGNEQFFGPGTRLTVL.

This clone has a single count. This chain connects TRBV19 to TRBJ2-7, with D perhaps TRBD1 (7 bases). Germline lookup yields CDR1 LNHDA and CDR2 SQIVND (reference sequence). Trimming took off 7 bases at V and 1 base at J, with 14 bases between the two ends. CDR3 length: 14 amino acids. CDR3 sequence reads: CASTRGADSYEQYF. Here the CDR3 DNA reads TGTGCCAGTACCAGGGGGGCCGATTCCTACGAGCAGTACTTC.

CDR3 DNA: TGTGCCAGCAGTGAAGCCCCCGGGGGGAACACTGAAGCTTTCTTT. Amino acids: CASSEAPGGNTEAFF. The chain employs TRBV6-4 and TRBJ1-1; weak D call: TRBD1 (5 bases). The length of the CDR3 is 15 residues. V lost 3 bases to trimming and J lost 1 base, with 12 bases between them. Germline lookup yields CDR1 MRHNA and CDR2 SNTAGT.

The rearrangement links TRBV7-2 to TRBJ1-2; TRBD1 aligns across 8 bases. CDR1 and CDR2 (germline): SGHTA, FQGNSA. The CDR3 spans 15 residues. Losses at the gene ends were 5 bases for V and 3 bases for J; bases not matched to a gene: 8. The CDR3 nucleotides are TGTGCCAGCAGCCCCCGGACAGGGATCGACTATGGCTACACCTTC. This translates into CASSPRTGIDYGYTF.

The rearrangement joins TRBV23-1 to TRBJ2-3; TRBD2 agrees at 11 bases. TRBV23-1 is placed among ORFs of uncertain function. The V gene end was trimmed by 3 bases and the J gene end by 4 bases; junction bases not matched to a gene: 9. The CDR3 has 17 residues. The CDR3 reads CASSHATSGVRADTQYF. CDR3 DNA: TGCGCCAGCAGTCATGCGACTAGCGGGGTCCGCGCAGATACGCAGTATTTT.

This chain links TRBV5-1 with TRBJ2-5, with D possibly matching TRBD1 (6 bases). The CDR3 length is 16 residues. The V gene lost 3 bases and the J gene lost 2 bases, with 17 bases spanning the gap. The V gene's germline CDR1 is SGHRS and CDR2 YFSETQ. CDR3 sequence: CASSSAGVALQETQYF. Written as DNA, the CDR3 is TGCGCCAGCAGCTCAGCAGGGGTCGCCCTACAAGAGACCCAGTACTTC.

The chain recombines TRBV6-5 with TRBJ1-2; 8 bases map to TRBD1. The CDR3 is made up of 14 amino acids. The V and J ends lost 5 bases and 9 bases, in that order; junction bases with no gene match: 11. CDR1 and CDR2 (germline): MNHEY, SVGAGI. This CDR3 reads CASSPTGQGRSYTF. CDR3 DNA sequence: TGTGCCAGCAGTCCAACCGGACAGGGTCGGAGCTACACCTTC.

The chain carries TRBV6-1 and TRBJ2-7; a weak D match, TRBD2 (5 bases). The CDR3 length is 15 residues. Trimming left V 9 bases short and J 0 bases short, with 18 bases between. Germline V CDR1 and CDR2: MNHNS, SASEGT. CDR3 nucleotide sequence: TGTGCCAGTTCCAAAGGACGGGGAAGCTCCTACGAGCAGTACTTC. It is translated as CASSKGRGSSYEQYF.

This chain joins TRBV7-2 and TRBJ1-2, with D possibly TRBD1 on 5 matching bases. Germline CDR1 and CDR2: SGHTA and FQGNSA. The CDR3 is 15 residues long. The V end was cut by 3 bases, the J end by 6 bases, with 17 bases between. The CDR3 coding sequence is TGTGCCAGCAGCTTCACCCTAGTCGGGGCGGATGGCTACACCTTC. Amino acids: CASSFTLVGADGYTF.

This clone appeared a few times. The chain recombines TRBV6-6 with TRBJ2-2; D may correspond to TRBD1 or TRBD2 (5 bases each). Germline CDR1 MNHNY, CDR2 SVGAGI (reference sequence). This CDR3 comprises 16 residues. Trimming stripped 6 bases from V and 3 bases from J, with 17 bases between. The CDR3 protein is CASSTPERGDTGELFF. The CDR3 coding sequence is TGTGCCAGCAGCACCCCGGAGAGAGGGGACACCGGGGAGCTGTTTTTT.

The V gene is TRBV11-2, the J gene TRBJ2-7; D might be TRBD2 (6 bases). Germline CDR1 reads SGHAT; CDR2 reads FQNNGV. This CDR3 spans 16 amino acids. Between the trimmed V and J ends, which lost 3 bases and 0 bases, there was a span of 15 bases. The CDR3 region is CASSLPGTANSYEQYF. The CDR3 DNA reads TGTGCCAGCAGCTTGCCCGGGACTGCCAACTCCTACGAGCAGTACTTC.